The entry below describes one T cell receptor beta chain. The sample is drawn from a study of shared clonotypes between healthy human individuals. Using immunoSEQ multiplex PCR, the repertoire was profiled, and TCRdb retains in-frame clones only, with some absent. Here the sample spans approximately 1,500,000 clones, around 97% being singletons. Trimming cost V 2 bases and J 7 bases, with 17 bases left between them. Germline V gives CDR1 MDHEN, CDR2 SYDVKM. This CDR3 contains 15 residues. Sample: naive CD4+ T cells sorted from blood. Subset defined: CD45RA+ positively selected. The sequence was collected from a young man in good health. The genes are TRBV28 and TRBJ1-2; D might be TRBD1 (6 bases). This CDR3 reads CASSLMGPGGPGYTF. The CDR3 coding sequence is TGTGCCAGCAGTTTAATGGGTCCCGGGGGCCCTGGCTACACCTTC.